In this sample, the clone carrying this T cell receptor beta chain turned up many times. Its antigen is currently unknown. This sample is drawn from a study of T cells in Graves' hyperthyroidism and ophthalmopathy. Broader study findings: Before onset, by a median of about six months, the model predicted ophthalmopathy. Blood samples included most of the expanded thyroid clonotypes exceeding 0.001.

The CDR3 consists of 19 residues. The germline gives CDR1 SEHNR, CDR2 FQNEAQ (reference sequence). V was shortened by 7 bases and J by 1 base, with 28 bases between the two germline ends. Authors of the study amplified TCR beta CDR3 regions from RNA transcripts. TCR CDR3 underwent first-round RT-PCR with the HTBI primer set. TCRdb reprocessed the multiplex PCR reads with MiXCR, giving one entry per CDR3 protein. The repertoire has around 56,000 distinct CDR3 sequences, roughly 50% of them found once; the top ten carry 2.5% to 3.5%. Ophthalmopathy patients showed a Clinical Activity Score of at least 3, NOSPECS grade of at least 4 and duration under 3 months. Patients were excluded for uncontrolled infection, other autoimmune disease, pregnancy or lactation.

The sequence came from an older woman with Graves' ophthalmopathy. J is TRBJ1-1 and V is TRBV7-9, with a tentative D call TRBD1 (6 bases). The sequenced material came from blood. This chain's CDR3 is CASNHFRGRQGGRNTEAFF. In DNA form, the CDR3 reads TGTGCCAGCAACCATTTTCGGGGGCGACAAGGGGGTCGGAACACTGAAGCTTTCTTT.